This entry concerns a single T cell receptor beta chain. CDR1 and CDR2 from the germline V gene are SGHTS and YDEGEE. The CDR3 extends over 15 amino acids. The V end lost 4 bases, the J end lost 3 bases, and 15 bases lay between the germline ends. This specimen comes from a study of blood T cell repertoires in COVID-19. Background on the study: Sources were T cells, B-cell-depleted T cells, or PBMCs; the material itself was cDNA or gDNA.

In the original analysis: Scientists estimated how many nucleated cells there were by amplifying reference gene primers. The method was immunoSEQ multiplex PCR; TCRdb's version includes in-frame clones alone and lacks a portion of them. From that table come the V and J calls and clone size; the DNA was used to work out D and trimming. The profile shows about 110,000 clones, about 85% of them singletons. The source material was peripheral blood. This chain connects TRBV5-8 to TRBJ2-3; no firm D call. This receptor was taken from a man between 40 and 49 years old with acute or convalescent COVID-19. Here the CDR3 reads CASSRSTVWTDTQYF. CDR3 in DNA: TGTGCCAGCAGCCGATCAACAGTTTGGACAGATACGCAGTATTTT.